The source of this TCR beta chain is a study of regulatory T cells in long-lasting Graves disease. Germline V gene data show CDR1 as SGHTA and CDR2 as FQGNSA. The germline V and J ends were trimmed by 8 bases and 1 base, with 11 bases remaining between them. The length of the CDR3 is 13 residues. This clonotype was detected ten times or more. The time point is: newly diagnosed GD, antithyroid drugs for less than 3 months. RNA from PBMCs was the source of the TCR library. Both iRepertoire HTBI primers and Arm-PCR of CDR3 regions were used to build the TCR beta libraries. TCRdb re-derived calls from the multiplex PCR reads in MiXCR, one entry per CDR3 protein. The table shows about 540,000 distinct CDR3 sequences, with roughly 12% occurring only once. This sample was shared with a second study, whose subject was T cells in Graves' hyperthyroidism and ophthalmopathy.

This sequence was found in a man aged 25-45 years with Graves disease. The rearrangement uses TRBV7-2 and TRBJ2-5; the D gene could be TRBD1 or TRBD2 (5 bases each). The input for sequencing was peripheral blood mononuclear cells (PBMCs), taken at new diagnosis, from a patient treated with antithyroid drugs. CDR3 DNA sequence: TGTGCCAGCGGATCCGGGACCCAAGAGACCCAGTACTTC. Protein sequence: CASGSGTQETQYF.